The clone carrying this TCR beta chain was detected a few times. Its specificity is not known. This sample was included in a study of shared clonotypes between healthy human individuals. Across the study: The cohort had two women and a few men, ages 18 to 49. Regarding the study as a whole: Sharing across a few donors was seen in 4% to 6.5% of naive CD4 clonotypes.

A CD45RA+ naive subset and a CD45RA-negative memory subset were split from CD4+ cells. This CDR3 contains 15 residues. The germline gives CDR1 SGHTA, CDR2 FQGNSA. The ends were cut back, 4 bases at V and 4 bases at J, with 17 bases in the middle. In the original processing: Sequence data from immunoSEQ were junction-only and lacked quality scores; consequently, filtering differed. Here immunoSEQ multiplex PCR was the method, and the copy in TCRdb shows in-frame clones only, minus some. The V and J calls and clone size are taken from that table; D and trimming were inferred from the DNA. Here the sample spans under 1,100,000 clones, about 74% being singletons.

This receptor was obtained from a man aged 18 to 29 in good health. The specimen sequenced was memory CD4+ T cells sorted from blood. Subset defined: CD45RA-negative fraction. The J gene is TRBJ2-7, the V gene TRBV7-2; TRBD2 is a possible D gene (7 bases). CDR3: CASSSYRGADYEQYF. The CDR3 coding sequence is TGTGCCAGCAGCTCCTATCGGGGGGCCGATTACGAGCAGTACTTC.